The next 30 T cell receptor beta chains were all read from a single sample in a study of post-analysis software for immune sequencing data. Their target antigens are unknown. Study-wide findings and caveats: A handful of TRBV segments, including TRBV5-6, TRBV5-1 and TRBV20-1, were more frequent in patients than controls.

Prepared TCR beta cDNA libraries contained unique molecular identifiers. TCRdb ran MiXCR on the PCR reads and lists one entry per CDR3 protein. Here the sample spans about 430,000 distinct CDR3 sequences, about 40% being singletons. The sequencing input was blood. These receptors were collected from a girl aged 2-15 years with multiple sclerosis.

A note on this clonotype: The junction departs from the called germline gene at one end, perhaps through a read error. J is TRBJ2-5 and V is TRBV7-9; D is possibly TRBD1 or TRBD2 (6 bases each). This CDR3 spans 15 amino acids. CDR1 is SEHNR, CDR2 FQNEAQ, per germline (reference sequence). The CDR3: CANSLLQGLGETQYF. CDR3 DNA sequence: TGTGCCAACAGCTTATTACAGGGACTGGGAGAGACCCAGTACTTC.

The sample holds a few counts of this clonotype. The chain links TRBV29-1 to TRBJ1-4; D remains ambiguous. The ends were cut back, 7 bases at V and 8 bases at J, with 8 bases in the middle. From germline, CDR1 is SQVTM and CDR2 ANQGSEA. The CDR3 loop spans 10 amino acids. The CDR3 region has the DNA TGCAGCGCCGTGGGGGAAAAACTGTTTTTT. Residues: CSAVGEKLFF. The whole variable domain, filled in from reference TRBV29-1 and TRBJ1-4, reads SAVISQKPSRDICQRGTSLTIQCQVDSQVTMMFWYRQQPGQSLTLIATANQGSEATYESGFVIDKFPISRPNLTFSTLTVSNMSPEDSSIYLCSAVGEKLFFGSGTQLSVL.

This clonotype came up many times. The chain couples TRBV29-1 to TRBJ2-7; D is possibly TRBD2 (6 bases). The CDR3 spans 14 residues. CDR1 SQVTM and CDR2 ANQGSEA come from the germline V gene. V was cut by 6 bases and J by 2 bases, with 17 bases left in between. In DNA form, the CDR3 reads TGCAGCGTATGGGACGGGAGCTTAACCTACGAGCAGTACTTC. Amino acids: CSVWDGSLTYEQYF.

By sample share, this clonotype is medium-sized. The chain employs TRBV10-3 and TRBJ2-5; unclear D gene. The CDR3 has 14 amino acids. Germline-derived CDR1 and CDR2 are ENHRY and SYGVKD. Trimming shortened V by 4 bases and J by 5 bases, and 14 bases separated the two germline ends. The CDR3 region has the DNA TGTGCCATCAGTGGAGGAAGGGTATGGGAGACCCAGTACTTC. This encodes CAISGGRVWETQYF.

A remark on this clonotype: This may be a read error, as it is one base from a much larger clone. The rearrangement uses TRBV3-1 and TRBJ1-2; possibly TRBD1 for D (6 bases). The CDR3 has 15 residues. CDR1 and CDR2 from the germline V gene are LGHDT and YNNKEL (reference sequence). CDR3 residues: CASNQGAGESYGYTF. CDR3 in DNA: TGTGCCAGCAACCAAGGGGCAGGGGAGTCATATGGCTACACCTTC.

This clonotype was seen ten or more times. The chain has TRBV29-1 and TRBJ2-7; D is possibly TRBD1 (5 bases). The germline V gene has CDR1 SQVTM and CDR2 ANQGSEA. The V end was cut by 3 bases, the J end by 1 base, with 13 bases between. The length of the CDR3 is 14 residues. CDR3 loop: CSVEVGRVSYEQYF. The CDR3 DNA follows: TGCAGCGTTGAGGTCGGCAGGGTATCCTACGAGCAGTACTTC.

This rearrangement joins TRBV20-1 to TRBJ2-1; no definite D call. Germline V gene data show CDR1 as DFQATT and CDR2 as SNEGSKA (reference sequence). The CDR3 length is 16 residues. Trimming removed 2 bases from V and 3 bases from J, with 17 bases in between. CDR3 amino acids: CSARLTQEYHYNEQFF. CDR3 nucleotide sequence: TGCAGTGCTAGACTTACTCAGGAATACCACTACAATGAGCAGTTCTTC.

The chain employs TRBV9 and TRBJ1-2; D may be TRBD1 (6 bases). CDR1 is SGDLS, CDR2 YYNGEE, per germline. This CDR3 contains 15 residues. Trimming took 6 bases from V and 2 from J, leaving 17 bases between them. The CDR3 protein is CASTQNTGSNYGYTF. The CDR3 DNA follows: TGTGCCAGCACCCAAAATACAGGGTCCAACTATGGCTACACCTTC. Full variable domain (remainder filled in from reference TRBV9 and TRBJ1-2): DSGVTQTPKHLITATGQRVTLRCSPRSGDLSVYWYQQSLDQGLQFLIQYYNGEERAKGNILERFSAQQFPDLHSELNLSSLELGDSALYFCASTQNTGSNYGYTFGSGTRLTVV.

The chain joins TRBV18 to TRBJ2-7; D may correspond to TRBD1 or TRBD2 (5 bases each). Germline V gene sequence: CDR1 KGHSH, CDR2 LQKENI. This CDR3 spans 17 amino acids. Trimming shortened V by 5 bases and J by 3 bases, and 23 bases separated the two germline ends. The CDR3 spells CASSSCRWGRLCYEQYF. Here the CDR3 DNA reads TGTGCCAGCTCATCTTGTCGATGGGGGAGACTTTGCTACGAGCAGTACTTC.

V gene TRBV7-2 combines with J gene TRBJ2-7; TRBD1 agrees at 7 bases. CDR1 SGHTA and CDR2 FQGNSA come from the germline V gene. The CDR3 consists of 14 residues. Trimming at V came to 5 bases and at J to 4 bases, leaving 8 bases not matched to a gene. CDR3 in DNA: TGTGCCAGCAGCCAGACAGGGTTCCCTTACGAGCAGTACTTC. Protein product: CASSQTGFPYEQYF.

This clonotype was observed a few times. V gene TRBV6-1 combines with J gene TRBJ1-5, with 9 bases lining up with TRBD1. The germline gives CDR1 MNHNS, CDR2 SASEGT. The CDR3 extends over 18 amino acids. With V trimmed by 7 bases and J by 0 bases, 13 bases remained unmatched. In DNA, the CDR3 is TGTGCCAGCAAGAAGGACAGGGGTAGTCCATATAGCAATCAGCCCCAGCATTTT. Protein sequence: CASKKDRGSPYSNQPQHF.

The gene calls are TRBV6-6 and TRBJ1-4, with 10 bases that match TRBD1. The length of the CDR3 is 13 residues. Germline-derived CDR1 and CDR2 are MNHNY and SVGAGI (reference sequence). Trimming at V came to 4 bases and at J to 8 bases, leaving 1 base not matched to a gene. CDR3: CASSWGQGEKLFF. CDR3 DNA sequence: TGTGCCAGCAGTTGGGGACAGGGGGAAAAACTGTTTTTT.

The chain couples TRBV15 to TRBJ2-5; D perhaps matches TRBD2 (5 bases). CDR3 length equals 13 residues. Germline V CDR1 and CDR2: LNHNV, YYDKDF (reference sequence). V was cut by 3 bases and J by 5 bases, with 10 bases left in between. The CDR3 sequence is CATSSWGEETQYF. The CDR3 coding sequence is TGTGCCACCAGCAGTTGGGGAGAGGAGACCCAGTACTTC.

The J gene is TRBJ2-2, the V gene TRBV6-5, with D perhaps matching TRBD2 (5 bases). Trimming took 7 bases from V and 5 from J, leaving 14 bases between them. In germline, CDR1 is MNHEY, CDR2 SVGAGI. This CDR3 contains 14 residues. The CDR3 protein is CASMRAFRTGELFF. The CDR3 region has the DNA TGTGCCAGCATGAGGGCCTTTAGGACCGGGGAGCTGTTTTTT.

This clonotype was picked up a small number of times. This chain uses TRBV7-9 with TRBJ1-4; TRBD1 aligns across 7 bases. Germline V gene data show CDR1 as SEHNR and CDR2 as FQNEAQ (reference sequence). The trim removed 5 bases at V and 3 bases at J, leaving 3 bases unmatched. The CDR3 runs 14 residues. CDR3 loop: CASSPGQPNEKLFF. The CDR3 DNA follows: TGTGCCAGCAGCCCGGGACAGCCTAATGAAAAACTGTTTTTT.

The rearrangement links TRBV5-1 to TRBJ2-1; D not resolved. Germline loops: CDR1 SGHRS, CDR2 YFSETQ. V was cut by 0 bases and J by 11 bases, with 21 bases left in between. The CDR3 is 16 residues long. The CDR3 DNA sequence: TGCGCCAGCAGCTTGGTATTACTATCCAATCAACATCAGCAGTTCTTC. Translating gives CASSLVLLSNQHQQFF.

This clonotype was seen only a few times. The genes are TRBV11-2 and TRBJ2-6; the D gene could be TRBD1 or TRBD2 (5 bases each). The CDR3 is 20 amino acids. The germline V gene has CDR1 SGHAT and CDR2 FQNNGV. V was clipped by 1 base and J by 0 bases, with 19 bases between them. The CDR3: CASSLVPRDQFLSGANVLTF. DNA of the CDR3: TGTGCCAGCAGCTTAGTTCCCAGGGACCAATTCCTCTCTGGGGCCAACGTCCTGACTTTC.

This chain links TRBV5-1 with TRBJ2-5; 9 nucleotides line up with TRBD1. With V trimmed by 4 bases and J by 5 bases, 6 bases remained unmatched. The germline V gene has CDR1 SGHRS and CDR2 YFSETQ. This CDR3 has 14 residues. The CDR3: CASSKGTGTETQYF. The CDR3 nucleotides are TGCGCCAGCAGCAAAGGGACAGGGACGGAGACCCAGTACTTC.

Worth noting for this clonotype: Mismatch with germline at one junction end may stem from a read error. V and J are TRBV20-1 and TRBJ2-1; D possibly uses TRBD1 or TRBD2 (5 bases each). CDR1 and CDR2 (germline): DFQATT, SNEGSKA (reference sequence). This CDR3 contains 14 residues. CDR3 region: CSARSGPPYNAQFF. CDR3 bases: TGCAGTGCTAGATCGGGACCCCCTTACAATGCGCAGTTCTTC.

With respect to this clonotype: A junction end diverges from the germline sequence, so it may reflect a read error. J is TRBJ2-3 and V is TRBV4-3; D gene unclear. Germline CDR1 is LGHNA and CDR2 is YSLEER. The CDR3 consists of 15 residues. The CDR3 nucleotides are TGCGCCAGCAGCCAAGAGGCCGTTAGCACAGATGCGCAGTATTTT. It translates to CASSQEAVSTDAQYF.

This chain's CDR3 is CASSQNQGPSTDTQYF. In DNA form, the CDR3 reads TGTGCCAGCAGCCAAAACCAGGGCCCTAGCACAGATACGCAGTATTTT. The gene calls are TRBV4-2 and TRBJ2-3; tentatively, D is TRBD1 (5 bases). This CDR3 contains 16 residues. Germline V lookup: CDR1 LGHNA, CDR2 YNFKEQ. V lost 2 bases and J lost 0, with 12 bases in between.

The J gene is TRBJ2-6, the V gene TRBV7-9, with 8 bases fitting TRBD1. CDR1 is SEHNR and CDR2 is FQNEAQ in the germline V gene (reference sequence). This CDR3 comprises 15 residues. J lost 2 bases, V lost 4 bases, and 1 base had no gene match. For the CDR3, the DNA is TGTGCCAGCAGCTCGACAGGGGCTGGGGCCAACGTCCTGACTTTC. Translation gives CASSSTGAGANVLTF.

The chain joins TRBV5-6 to TRBJ2-1; D is undetermined. The CDR3 length is 13 residues. Germline V gene lookup returns CDR1 SGHDT and CDR2 YYEEEE. V gave up 2 bases and J gave up 4 bases, with 7 bases separating them. CDR3 nucleotide sequence: TGTGCCAGCAGCTTCGCGGAGTACAATGAGCAGTTCTTC. Translating it yields CASSFAEYNEQFF.

This clonotype was observed a few times. The chain carries TRBV20-1 and TRBJ2-7; TRBD2 matches 11 bases. Germline CDR1 DFQATT, CDR2 SNEGSKA (reference sequence). This CDR3 spans 15 amino acids. V shed 2 bases, J shed 4 bases, and the junction held 7 bases outside the gene matches. The DNA of the CDR3 is TGCAGTGCTAGACGAAGTAGCGGGGGGGTATACGAGCAGTACTTC. It encodes CSARRSSGGVYEQYF.

There are a few counts of this clonotype. The J gene is TRBJ1-2, the V gene TRBV10-3, with a weak D call TRBD1 (6 bases). V was trimmed by 3 bases and J by 5 bases, leaving 16 bases between them. Germline CDR1 and CDR2: ENHRY and SYGVKD. The CDR3 has 15 residues. The CDR3 loop is CAISDRDGGPYGYTF. The DNA of the CDR3 is TGTGCCATCAGTGACCGGGATGGGGGGCCGTATGGCTACACCTTC.

The rearrangement links TRBV6-1 to TRBJ2-5, with D perhaps TRBD2 (5 bases). The last part of the DNA fits TRBJ2-7 better; the J call may be wrong. CDR1 is MNHNS, CDR2 SASEGT, per germline. The CDR3 extends over 14 amino acids. The CDR3: CASTRRTSGDEQYF. CDR3 sequence (DNA): TGTGCCAGCACCCGGAGAACATCCGGGGACGAGCAGTACTTC.

The table lists this clonotype with a few counts. The chain is built from TRBV20-1 and TRBJ2-5; 10 nucleotides agree with TRBD2. The length of the CDR3 is 13 residues. CDR1 is DFQATT, CDR2 SNEGSKA, per germline (reference sequence). Losses at the gene ends were 3 bases for V and 7 bases for J; bases not matched to a gene: 5. The CDR3 here is CSASASGSGTQYF. For the CDR3, the DNA is TGCAGTGCTAGCGCTAGCGGGAGCGGGACCCAGTACTTC.

This chain connects TRBV20-1 to TRBJ2-1; 10 positions match TRBD1. J lost 10 bases, V lost 1 base, and 10 bases had no gene match. CDR1 and CDR2 from the germline V gene are DFQATT and SNEGSKA (reference sequence). This CDR3 has 15 amino acids. DNA for the CDR3: TGCAGTGCTAGAGTCGCGACAGGGGGCTCGGTCGAGCAGTTCTTC. Translated: CSARVATGGSVEQFF.

This clonotype was seen a handful of times. The V call is TRBV4-1, the J call TRBJ2-4; D uncertain. With the DNA end fitting TRBJ2-7 better, the J assignment may be wrong. This CDR3 region has 14 residues. Per germline, CDR1 MGHRA and CDR2 YSYEKL. The CDR3 DNA reads TGCGCCAGCAGCCTGTCCGAGGTAGAATACGAGCAGTACTTC. This encodes CASSLSEVEYEQYF.

The chain joins TRBV10-3 to TRBJ1-2; 10 bases align to TRBD1. The junction had 7 bases not matched to a gene; V was cut back by 6 bases and J by 0 bases. CDR1 is ENHRY and CDR2 is SYGVKD in the germline V gene. The CDR3 totals 16 residues. CDR3 in amino acids: CAISMGQGTPNYGYTF. CDR3 DNA: TGTGCCATCAGCATGGGACAGGGGACGCCTAACTATGGCTACACCTTC.